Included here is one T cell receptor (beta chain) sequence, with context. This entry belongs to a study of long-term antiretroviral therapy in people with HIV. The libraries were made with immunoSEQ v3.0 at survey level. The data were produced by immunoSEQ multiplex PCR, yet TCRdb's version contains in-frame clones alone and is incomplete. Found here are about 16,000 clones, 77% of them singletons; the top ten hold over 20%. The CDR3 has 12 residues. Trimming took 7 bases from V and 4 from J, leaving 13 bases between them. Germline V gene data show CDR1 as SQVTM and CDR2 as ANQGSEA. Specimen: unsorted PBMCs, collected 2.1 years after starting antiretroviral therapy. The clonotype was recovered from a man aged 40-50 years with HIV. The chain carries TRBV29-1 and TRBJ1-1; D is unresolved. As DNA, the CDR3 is TGCAGCGGTGGACGCGAAGGCACTGAAGCTTTCTTT. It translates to CSGGREGTEAFF.